These T cell receptor beta chains were read from a single sample in a study of T cell changes during pregnancy in multiple sclerosis. The method was immunoSEQ multiplex PCR; TCRdb's version includes in-frame clones alone and lacks a portion of them. The sample lists approximately 61,000 clones, around 90% seen once, with about 3.1% in the top ten. Material: peripheral blood, obtained in the first trimester of pregnancy. These receptors originate from a female donor in good health, enrolled as a control in a pregnancy study. Both conserved end residues are part of each CDR3. A D gene is named only where the DNA matches it firmly. Clone size is not always given. Where it is, it says once, few, many or a class for expanded clones.

abundance: .; v_gene: TRBV2; j_gene: TRBJ1-2; d_gene: .; CDR3aa: CASRVETVTNYGYTF; CDR3nt: TGTGCCAGCAGGGTAGAGACAGTAACAAACTATGGCTACACCTTC
abundance: once; v_gene: TRBV19; j_gene: TRBJ2-6; d_gene: .; CDR3aa: CASSTGYSGANVLTF; CDR3nt: TGTGCCAGTAGTACAGGGTACTCTGGGGCCAACGTCCTGACTTTC
abundance: .; v_gene: TRBV10-3; j_gene: TRBJ2-6; d_gene: .; CDR3aa: CAIRDHGTPGANVLTF; CDR3nt: TGTGCCATCCGGGACCACGGGACTCCTGGGGCCAACGTCCTGACTTTC
abundance: .; v_gene: TRBV4-3; j_gene: TRBJ1-4; d_gene: TRBD1; CDR3aa: CASSEGDRGSILNEKLFF; CDR3nt: TGCGCCAGCAGCGAAGGGGACAGGGGTAGTATCCTAAATGAAAAACTGTTTTTT
abundance: .; v_gene: TRBV5-1; j_gene: TRBJ2-3; d_gene: TRBD1; CDR3aa: CASSIGQGASDTQYF; CDR3nt: TGCGCCAGCAGCATTGGACAGGGGGCATCAGATACGCAGTATTTT
abundance: once; v_gene: TRBV5-1; j_gene: TRBJ2-3; d_gene: TRBD2; CDR3aa: CASSSAPTSGSTDTQYF; CDR3nt: TGCGCCAGCAGCTCGGCCCCTACTAGCGGGAGCACAGATACGCAGTATTTT
abundance: once; v_gene: TRBV27; j_gene: TRBJ2-1; d_gene: TRBD2; CDR3aa: CASSSIAAGEYNEQFF; CDR3nt: TGTGCCAGCAGTTCCATCGCGGCGGGGGAGTACAATGAGCAGTTCTTC
abundance: .; v_gene: TRBV2; j_gene: TRBJ2-1; d_gene: TRBD1; CDR3aa: CASSLDRVAYNEQFF; CDR3nt: TGTGCCAGCAGTTTGGACAGGGTAGCCTACAATGAGCAGTTCTTC
abundance: .; v_gene: TRBV6-1; j_gene: TRBJ1-5; d_gene: TRBD1; CDR3aa: CASSVGTGIGQPQHF; CDR3nt: TGTGCCAGCAGTGTGGGGACAGGGATTGGTCAGCCCCAGCATTTT
abundance: .; v_gene: TRBV16; j_gene: TRBJ2-7; d_gene: TRBD2; CDR3aa: CASSQGAGLGSYEQYF; CDR3nt: TGTGCCAGCAGCCAAGGTGCAGGACTAGGCTCCTACGAGCAGTACTTC
abundance: .; v_gene: TRBV7-9; j_gene: TRBJ1-1; d_gene: TRBD1; CDR3aa: CASSVTGQGTAEAFF; CDR3nt: TGTGCCAGCAGCGTCACTGGACAGGGTACGGCTGAAGCTTTCTTT
abundance: .; v_gene: TRBV5-6; j_gene: TRBJ1-2; d_gene: TRBD1; CDR3aa: CASSLASGQGGGYTF; CDR3nt: TGTGCCAGCAGCTTGGCTTCGGGACAGGGGGGTGGCTACACCTTC
abundance: once; v_gene: TRBV29-1; j_gene: TRBJ2-7; d_gene: .; CDR3aa: CSVEIRSYEQYF; CDR3nt: TGCAGCGTTGAAATCAGGTCCTACGAGCAGTACTTC
abundance: .; v_gene: TRBV2; j_gene: TRBJ1-4; d_gene: .; CDR3aa: CASSSVRREKLFF; CDR3nt: TGTGCCAGCAGTTCGGTCCGCAGGGAAAAACTGTTTTTT
abundance: .; v_gene: TRBV21-1; j_gene: TRBJ1-5; d_gene: .; CDR3aa: CASSKRLGHPNQPQHF; CDR3nt: TGTGCCAGCAGCAAAAGGTTAGGACACCCCAATCAGCCCCAGCATTTT
abundance: .; v_gene: TRBV7-9; j_gene: TRBJ2-3; d_gene: .; CDR3aa: CASSELGSSTDTQYF; CDR3nt: TGTGCCAGCAGCGAACTAGGGTCTAGCACAGATACGCAGTATTTT
abundance: .; v_gene: TRBV28; j_gene: TRBJ1-2; d_gene: .; CDR3aa: CASSLLTAKSLGYTF; CDR3nt: TGTGCCAGCAGTTTATTGACAGCTAAGTCGCTTGGCTACACCTTC
abundance: .; v_gene: TRBV7-8; j_gene: TRBJ2-7; d_gene: .; CDR3aa: CASSSRPSTGQTYEQYF; CDR3nt: TGTGCCAGCAGCTCCCGCCCAAGCACAGGGCAGACCTACGAGCAGTACTTC
abundance: .; v_gene: TRBV12-5; j_gene: TRBJ1-5; d_gene: TRBD1; CDR3aa: CASGLQGADQPQHF; CDR3nt: TGTGCTAGTGGTTTACAGGGGGCGGATCAGCCCCAGCATTTT
abundance: .; v_gene: TRBV4-2; j_gene: TRBJ1-1; d_gene: TRBD1; CDR3aa: CASSPGQVLNTEAFF; CDR3nt: TGTGCCAGCAGCCCTGGACAGGTCCTGAACACTGAAGCTTTCTTT
abundance: .; v_gene: TRBV6-5; j_gene: TRBJ1-2; d_gene: .; CDR3aa: CASSLGVYYGYTF; CDR3nt: TGTGCCAGCAGTTTAGGGGTTTACTATGGCTACACCTTC
abundance: .; v_gene: TRBV12-5; j_gene: TRBJ2-1; d_gene: TRBD1; CDR3aa: CASGLVVDRARRSGQFF; CDR3nt: TGTGCTAGTGGTTTGGTTGTCGACAGGGCGCGGCGGTCAGGGCAGTTCTTC